This T cell receptor beta chain was identified in a study of CD8+ T cells in alopecia areata. Study conclusions and caveats: Lesional scalp, notably in alopecia totalis/universalis, had clonality above that of normal scalp.

Note on this clone: Its antigen is still unknown.

Reverse transcribed after extraction, RNA yielded cDNA as the sequencing template. Method: immunoSEQ multiplex PCR; TCRdb's copy keeps in-frame clones and lacks some. The sample lists some 110,000 clones; about three fifths were seen once. The treatment is: oral pan-JAK inhibitor, 5-10 mg twice daily. This sequence was found in a human donor with alopecia areata. The sequences come from CD8+ T cells sorted from blood, collected at week 4, from a patient treated with tofacitinib.

DNA for the CDR3: TGCAGCGTTGTGGACGGGGTTGCGGACGAGCAGTACTTC. Residues: CSVVDGVADEQYF. The chain uses TRBV29-1 and TRBJ2-5; TRBD2 is a possible D gene (5 bases). The J call may be faulty, since TRBJ2-7 better matches the DNA end. Germline values: CDR1 SQVTM, CDR2 ANQGSEA. The CDR3 sequence is 13 residues long.